This paragraph covers one T cell receptor (beta chain) sequence. Antigen unknown. This entry belongs to a study of post-analysis software for immune sequencing data. About the research overall: The study covered relapsing-remitting, secondary progressive and progressive-relapsing courses of multiple sclerosis.

Unique molecular identifiers had been added to the TCR beta cDNA libraries. A population of about 1 to 11 million T cells gave rise to a few hundred thousand cDNA molecules. TCRdb ran MiXCR on the PCR reads and lists one entry per CDR3 protein. Of roughly 650,000 distinct CDR3 sequences listed, roughly three fifths are singletons. Findings of the study overall: With F measure, samples from one preparation batch clustered together strongly. There was significantly lower normalized Chao1 diversity in multiple sclerosis patients than in controls.

This clonotype was obtained from a girl aged 2 to 10 with multiple sclerosis. Sequencing was done on a sample of blood.

Here the CDR3 reads CASSSLAGAHEQYF. The CDR3 coding sequence is TGCGCCAGCAGCAGCCTAGCGGGAGCCCACGAGCAGTACTTC. The chain combines TRBV5-1 with TRBJ2-7, with 10 bases fitting TRBD2. The CDR3 totals 14 residues. Trimming removed 4 bases from V and 5 bases from J; junction bases left unmatched: 6. Germline V gene sequence: CDR1 SGHRS, CDR2 YFSETQ.